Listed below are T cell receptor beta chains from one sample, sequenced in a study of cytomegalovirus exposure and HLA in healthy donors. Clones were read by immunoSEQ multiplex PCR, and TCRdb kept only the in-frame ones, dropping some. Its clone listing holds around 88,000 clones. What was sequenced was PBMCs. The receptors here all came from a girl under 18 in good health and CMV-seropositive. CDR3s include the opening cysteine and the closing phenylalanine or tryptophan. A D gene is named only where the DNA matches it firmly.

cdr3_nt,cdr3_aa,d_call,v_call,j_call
TGTGCCAGCAGCTTGGCGGCAGCGGGGGGGCTTGATGAGCAGTTCTTC,CASSLAAAGGLDEQFF,TRBD2,TRBV5-6,TRBJ2-1
TGTGCCAGCTCACCTTCAGGACAGACCGGGGAGCTGTTTTTT,CASSPSGQTGELFF,NA,TRBV18,TRBJ2-2
TGTGCCAGCAGGCCCAGAAGCAGCGGCAATCAGCCCCAGCATTTT,CASRPRSSGNQPQHF,NA,TRBV2,TRBJ1-5
TGTGCCAGCAGTGGGACCCCGAGGCAGGGGAATTCACACCTCCACTTT,CASSGTPRQGNSHLHF,NA,TRBV6-1,TRBJ1-6
TGTGCCAGCTCACTAATGGACAGCTACGAGCAGTACTTC,CASSLMDSYEQYF,NA,TRBV18,TRBJ2-7
TGTGCCAGTAGTCCTCGACAGGGGGCGCGGGGCACTGAAGCTTTCTTT,CASSPRQGARGTEAFF,TRBD1,TRBV19,TRBJ1-1
TGTGCCAGCAGCTTGATTACAGGGGCCTGGAACACTGAAGCTTTCTTT,CASSLITGAWNTEAFF,TRBD1,TRBV5-6,TRBJ1-1
TGTGCCAGCAGCACCGCCGGGGGACAGTACACTGAAGCTTTCTTT,CASSTAGGQYTEAFF,TRBD1,TRBV7-4,TRBJ1-1
TGCGCCAGCAGCCAAGACTTAGCGGGCGATGAGCAGTTCTTC,CASSQDLAGDEQFF,TRBD2,TRBV4-1,TRBJ2-1
TGTGCCAGCAGCCCCCCCTCTTGGGGGGGGAGCAATGAGCAGTTCTTC,CASSPPSWGGSNEQFF,TRBD2,TRBV7-9,TRBJ2-1
TGTGCCAGCAGCCCCCAGGCGAACACTGAAGCTTTCTTT,CASSPQANTEAFF,NA,TRBV4-2,TRBJ1-1
TGTGCCAGCGACAGGGGTGGTAATTCACCCCTCCACTTT,CASDRGGNSPLHF,TRBD1,TRBV2,TRBJ1-6
TGCAGCGTTGGACAGAATAATGGGAATGAGCAGTTCTTC,CSVGQNNGNEQFF,NA,TRBV29-1,TRBJ2-1
TGTGCCAGCAGTGAAGTCTTTAACTATGGCTACACCTTC,CASSEVFNYGYTF,NA,TRBV2,TRBJ1-2
TGTGCCAGCAGCGGGCGACAGGATTTCTACGAGCAGTACTTC,CASSGRQDFYEQYF,NA,TRBV9,TRBJ2-7
TGTGCCAGCAGCCTGACTTACACAGATACGCAGTATTTT,CASSLTYTDTQYF,NA,TRBV7-9,TRBJ2-3
TGTGCCAGCAGACTGAAGGGGGCTCTGGGAAACACTGAAGCTTTCTTT,CASRLKGALGNTEAFF,TRBD1,TRBV11-2,TRBJ1-1
TGTGCCAGCAGCAAGGTCGCAGGGAGGGAAGCTTTCTTT,CASSKVAGREAFF,NA,TRBV5-4,TRBJ1-1
TGTGCCGTGGGCGACAGGGGGAACACTGAAGCTTTCTTT,CAVGDRGNTEAFF,TRBD1,TRBV6-1,TRBJ1-1
TGCGCCAGCAGCTTGTCGGTTAACTATGGCTACACCTTC,CASSLSVNYGYTF,NA,TRBV5-1,TRBJ1-2
TGCGCCAGCAGCCAGGAAACAGGGGGAGTTTTCTATGAGCAGTTCTTC,CASSQETGGVFYEQFF,TRBD1,TRBV4-3,TRBJ2-1
TGTGCCTGGTCAGGATCCTATGGCTACACCTTC,CAWSGSYGYTF,NA,TRBV30,TRBJ1-2